This TCR beta chain was identified in a study of blood T cell repertoires in COVID-19. Turning to the study itself: PBMCs, B-cell-depleted T cells, or T cells were the source of the cDNA or gDNA that made up the material.

It was during active infection that Seattle patients were enrolled and then longitudinally followed. Authors' data handling: Counts of nucleated cells, estimated from reference gene primer amplification, were obtained. Sequencing was performed with immunoSEQ multiplex PCR; in TCRdb, only in-frame clones are kept and a portion is missing. V and J calls and clone size are given by that table; D and trimming were obtained from the DNA. The sample records roughly 280,000 clones, roughly 90% being singletons. This CDR3 has 14 amino acids. Germline values: CDR1 MNHEY, CDR2 SMNVEV (reference sequence). Trimming cost V 6 bases and J 5 bases; bases outside gene matches: 8.

The material sequenced was peripheral blood. The rearrangement uses TRBV27 and TRBJ2-5; TRBD1 matches 8 bases. The TCR was taken from a woman under 40 with COVID-19, enrolled during active disease. CDR3 amino acids: CASSIQGVGETQYF. For the CDR3, the DNA is TGTGCCAGCAGCATACAGGGGGTGGGGGAGACCCAGTACTTC.